The clone carrying this TCR beta chain was seen more than once but under ten times. The sample belongs to a study of T cells after yellow fever vaccination. TCRdb processed the 5' RACE reads anew with MiXCR; each CDR3 protein has one entry. The table includes tens of thousands of distinct CDR3 sequences, approximately 7.5% detected once. The material was CD8+ T cells sorted from PBMCs, obtained on the day of the yellow fever booster vaccination. The receptor comes from a man aged 25-45 years who received the YFV17D yellow fever vaccine.

CDR3 amino acids: CASSHDDGSGSGELFF. CDR3 sequence (DNA): TGTGCCAGCAGCCACGACGACGGGAGCGGGTCCGGGGAGCTGTTTTTT. V usage is TRBV14 and J usage is TRBJ2-2; D perhaps matches TRBD2 (6 bases). V lost 3 bases and J lost 6, with 17 bases in between. Germline assignment: CDR1 SGHDN and CDR2 FVKESK. This CDR3 has 16 residues.